The 10 T cell receptor beta chains given below trace back to one sample, sequenced in a study of spatial heterogeneity in lung cancer (dated by TCRdb to about 2019). What the research found in general, with its limitations: The tumor nonsynonymous mutation count correlated with the number of expanded alpha and beta TCRs within the tumor.

These TCRs are of unknown antigen specificity. The method was 5' RACE. These reads were obtained on a NextSeq 500. In-frame beta chains were kept once TCRdb had trimmed the public reads at Q25 with fastp and called clones with MiXCR. Merged by CDR3 protein, the rows form single entries marked with the most common genes and DNA. Present in this sample are some 10,000 distinct CDR3 sequences, about 14% of which were seen just once. The biggest ten clones account for roughly 15% of the sample. The time point label corresponds to: sample taken at primary tumor resection. This specimen was lung tumor tissue, taken at surgery. Receptors originate from a male donor with early-stage non-small cell lung cancer.

This clonotype was seen a few times. V usage is TRBV20-1 and J usage is TRBJ2-7; D call uncertain. Germline CDR1 reads DFQATT; CDR2 reads SNEGSKA (reference sequence). The CDR3 consists of 13 residues. The V and J ends lost 2 bases and 3 bases respectively, with 11 bases between them. CDR3 amino acids: CSARTTAGYEQYF. In nucleotides, the CDR3 is TGCAGTGCTAGAACGACGGCAGGCTACGAGCAGTACTTC.

The rearrangement links TRBV19 to TRBJ2-1, with TRBD2 matching over 13 bases. The CDR3 length is 15 residues. The germline gives CDR1 LNHDA, CDR2 SQIVND (reference sequence). With V trimmed by 5 bases and J by 5 bases, 3 bases remained unmatched. CDR3 region: CASSSGTSGDNEQFF. The CDR3, as DNA: TGTGCCAGTAGTTCCGGGACTAGCGGGGACAATGAGCAGTTCTTC.

This clonotype was seen at least ten times. The chain combines TRBV28 with TRBJ1-2, with a tentative D call TRBD1 (5 bases). Germline values: CDR1 MDHEN, CDR2 SYDVKM. Trimming shortened V by 5 bases and J by 7 bases, and 8 bases separated the two germline ends. This CDR3 comprises 11 residues. The CDR3 sequence: CASSPQGGYTF. The CDR3 coding sequence is TGTGCCAGCAGTCCCCAGGGTGGCTACACCTTC.

This clonotype is deemed medium-sized. Here the CDR3 reads CAISERGQGTTEAFF. DNA for the CDR3: TGTGCCATCAGTGAACGGGGACAGGGTACCACTGAAGCTTTCTTT. This sequence joins TRBV10-3 and TRBJ1-1, with 9 bases lining up with TRBD1. V shed 3 bases and J 4 bases; nucleotides not matched to a gene: 6. The CDR3 is made up of 15 amino acids. Germline V gene lookup returns CDR1 ENHRY and CDR2 SYGVKD.

This clonotype was detected many times. The rearrangement joins TRBV9 to TRBJ1-2; D might be TRBD1 (5 bases). Trimming stripped 0 bases from V and 3 bases from J, with 15 bases between. Germline V gene data show CDR1 as SGDLS and CDR2 as YYNGEE. CDR3 length: 16 residues. CDR3 nucleotide sequence: TGTGCCAGCAGCGTAGCTCCAGGGCGAACGGACTATGGCTACACCTTC. Translated, it gives CASSVAPGRTDYGYTF.

This clonotype was counted a few times. J is TRBJ2-1 and V is TRBV7-3; 9 nucleotides match TRBD2. The V segment lost 5 bases and the J segment 9 bases; nucleotides outside the gene matches: 8. The CDR3 extends over 14 amino acids. Germline loops: CDR1 SGHTA, CDR2 FQGTGA. The CDR3 nucleotides are TGTGCCAGCAGCCCAAGGGGTAGCGGGAGTGAGCAGTTCTTC. Amino acids: CASSPRGSGSEQFF.

J is TRBJ2-2 and V is TRBV7-2; D unresolved. Per the germline V gene, CDR1 is SGHTA and CDR2 is FQGNSA. Trimming cost V 2 bases and J 0 bases, with 7 bases left between them. The CDR3 is 15 amino acids. The chain's CDR3 is CASSLWAANTGELFF. CDR3 sequence (DNA): TGTGCCAGCAGCTTATGGGCGGCGAACACCGGGGAGCTGTTTTTT. Combining the CDR3 with reference TRBV7-2 and TRBJ2-2 gives the whole variable domain GAGVSQSPSNKVTEKGKDVELRCDPISGHTALYWYRQSLGQGLEFLIYFQGNSAPDKSGLPSDRFSAERTGGSVSTLTIQRTQQEDSAVYLCASSLWAANTGELFFGEGSRLTVL.

This clonotype was seen only a few times. The chain couples TRBV6-1 to TRBJ2-3; D gene uncertain. The CDR3 length is 19 residues. V was shortened by 5 bases and J by 4 bases, with 28 bases between the two germline ends. Germline V gene lookup returns CDR1 MNHNS and CDR2 SASEGT. CDR3 protein: CASSYCPSWAADYADTQYF. The DNA for the CDR3 is TGTGCCAGCAGTTATTGCCCGAGTTGGGCGGCGGATTATGCAGATACGCAGTATTTT.

This clonotype occurred many times. The chain uses TRBV12-3 or TRBV12-4 and TRBJ2-5; 14 bases map to TRBD2. CDR3 length equals 16 residues. The ends lost 6 bases at V and 3 bases at J; junction bases unmatched: 6. The CDR3 loop is CASSWRLAGGEETQYF. The CDR3 nucleotides read TGTGCCAGCAGCTGGAGACTAGCGGGAGGGGAAGAGACCCAGTACTTC.

By its share, this clonotype is large. The chain is built from TRBV24-1 and TRBJ1-5, with TRBD1 matching 7 bases. CDR3 length equals 14 residues. Losses at the gene ends were 10 bases for V and 3 bases for J; bases not matched to a gene: 8. The germline V gene has CDR1 KGHDR and CDR2 SFDVKD. Here the CDR3 reads CATTRDSNNQPQHF. The CDR3 nucleotides are TGTGCCACTACCCGGGACAGCAACAATCAGCCCCAGCATTTT.